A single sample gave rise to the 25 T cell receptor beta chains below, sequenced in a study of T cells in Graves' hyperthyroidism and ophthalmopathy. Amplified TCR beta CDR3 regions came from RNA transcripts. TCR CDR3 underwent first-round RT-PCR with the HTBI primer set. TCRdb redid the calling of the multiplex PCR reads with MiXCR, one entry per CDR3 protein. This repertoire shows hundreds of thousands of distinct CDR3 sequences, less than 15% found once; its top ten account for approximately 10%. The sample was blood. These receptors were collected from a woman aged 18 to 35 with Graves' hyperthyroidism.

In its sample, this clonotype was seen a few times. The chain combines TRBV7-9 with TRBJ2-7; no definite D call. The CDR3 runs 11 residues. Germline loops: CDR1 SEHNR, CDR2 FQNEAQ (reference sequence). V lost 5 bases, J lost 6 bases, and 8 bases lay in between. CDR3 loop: CASSGYSEQYF. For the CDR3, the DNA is TGTGCCAGCAGCGGTTATAGCGAGCAGTACTTC. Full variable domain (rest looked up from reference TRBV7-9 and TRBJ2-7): DTGVSQNPRHKITKRGQNVTFRCDPISEHNRLYWYRQTLGQGPEFLTYFQNEAQLEKSRLLSDRFSAERPKGSFSTLEIQRTEQGDSAMYLCASSGYSEQYFGPGTRLTVT.

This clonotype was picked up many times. The CDR3 loop is CASSSDRASGNTIYF. The CDR3 DNA follows: TGTGCCAGCAGTTCTGACAGGGCCTCTGGAAACACCATATATTTT. The chain combines TRBV7-6 with TRBJ1-3; TRBD1 aligns across 7 bases. Per germline, CDR1 SGHVS and CDR2 FNYEAQ. CDR3 length equals 15 residues. The V segment lost 6 bases and the J segment 0 bases; nucleotides outside the gene matches: 5.

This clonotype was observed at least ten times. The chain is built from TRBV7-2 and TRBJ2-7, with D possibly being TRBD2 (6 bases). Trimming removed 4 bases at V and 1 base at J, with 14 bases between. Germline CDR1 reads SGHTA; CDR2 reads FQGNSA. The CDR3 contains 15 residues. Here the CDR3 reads CASSSRWGRSYEQYF. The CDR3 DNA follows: TGTGCCAGCAGCTCCCGGTGGGGGAGGTCCTACGAGCAGTACTTC.

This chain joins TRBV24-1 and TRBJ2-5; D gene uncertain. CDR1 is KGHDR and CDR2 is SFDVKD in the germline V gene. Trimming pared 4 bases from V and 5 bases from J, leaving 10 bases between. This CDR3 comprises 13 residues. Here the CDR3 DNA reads TGTGCCACCAGTGACCCGCAACGGGAGACCCAGTACTTC. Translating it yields CATSDPQRETQYF.

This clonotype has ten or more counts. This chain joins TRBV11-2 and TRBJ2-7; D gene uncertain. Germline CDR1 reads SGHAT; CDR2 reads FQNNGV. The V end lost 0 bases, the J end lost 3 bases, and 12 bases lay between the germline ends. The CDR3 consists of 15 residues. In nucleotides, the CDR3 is TGTGCCAGCAGCTTAGATCCTTTAGATAACTACGAGCAGTACTTC. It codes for CASSLDPLDNYEQYF.

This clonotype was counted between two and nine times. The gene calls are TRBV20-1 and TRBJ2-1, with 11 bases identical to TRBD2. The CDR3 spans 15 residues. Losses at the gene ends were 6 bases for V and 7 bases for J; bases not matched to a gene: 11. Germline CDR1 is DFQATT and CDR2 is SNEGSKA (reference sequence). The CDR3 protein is CSAPKSLAGGNEQFF. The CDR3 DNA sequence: TGCAGTGCCCCGAAATCCCTAGCGGGAGGAAATGAGCAGTTCTTC.

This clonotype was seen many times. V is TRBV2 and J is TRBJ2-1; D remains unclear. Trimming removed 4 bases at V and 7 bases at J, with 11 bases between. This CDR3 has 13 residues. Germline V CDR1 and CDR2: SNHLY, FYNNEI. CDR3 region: CASSGDLWNEQFF. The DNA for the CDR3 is TGTGCCAGCAGTGGAGACCTTTGGAATGAGCAGTTCTTC.

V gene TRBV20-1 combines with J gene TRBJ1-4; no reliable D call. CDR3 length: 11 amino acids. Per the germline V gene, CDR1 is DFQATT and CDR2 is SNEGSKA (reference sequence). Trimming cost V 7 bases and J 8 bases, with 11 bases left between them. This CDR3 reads CSGESGEKLFF. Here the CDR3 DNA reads TGCAGTGGAGAAAGCGGAGAAAAACTGTTTTTT.

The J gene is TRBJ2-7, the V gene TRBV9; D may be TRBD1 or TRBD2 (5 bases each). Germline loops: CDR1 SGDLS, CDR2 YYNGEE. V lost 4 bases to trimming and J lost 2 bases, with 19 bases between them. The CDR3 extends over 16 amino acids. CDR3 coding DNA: TGTGCCAGCAGCAAAACGGCCGGGACCAACGCCTACGAGCAGTACTTC. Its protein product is CASSKTAGTNAYEQYF.

The CDR3 spells CASSFAQGKFQHGYTF. In DNA, the CDR3 is TGTGCCAGCAGCTTTGCCCAGGGGAAATTTCAGCATGGCTACACCTTC. This chain connects TRBV5-5 to TRBJ1-2, with D maybe TRBD1 (6 bases). The CDR3 runs to 16 residues. Germline CDR1 reads SGHKS; CDR2 reads YYEKEE (reference sequence). V was cut by 2 bases and J by 6 bases, with 20 bases left in between.

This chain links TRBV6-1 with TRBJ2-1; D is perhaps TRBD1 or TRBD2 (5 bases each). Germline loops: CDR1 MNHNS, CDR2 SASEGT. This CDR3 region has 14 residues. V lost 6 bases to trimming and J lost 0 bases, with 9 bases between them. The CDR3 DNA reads TGTGCCAGCAGAGGGACGAGCTCCTACAATGAGCAGTTCTTC. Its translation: CASRGTSSYNEQFF.

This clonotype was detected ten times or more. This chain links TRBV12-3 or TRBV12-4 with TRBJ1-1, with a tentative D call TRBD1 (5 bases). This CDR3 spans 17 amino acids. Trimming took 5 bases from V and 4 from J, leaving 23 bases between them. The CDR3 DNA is TGTGCCAGCAGTCCAATCGGTACAGTCGGCAGGGCCACTGAAGCTTTCTTT. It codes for CASSPIGTVGRATEAFF.

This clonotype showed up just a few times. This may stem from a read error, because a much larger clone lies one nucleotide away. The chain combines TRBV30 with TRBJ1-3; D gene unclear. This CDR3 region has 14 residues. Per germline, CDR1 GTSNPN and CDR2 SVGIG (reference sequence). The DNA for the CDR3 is TGTGCCTGGAGTGTGGGAGTAACTGGAAGCACCATATATTTT. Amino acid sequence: CAWSVGVTGSTIYF.

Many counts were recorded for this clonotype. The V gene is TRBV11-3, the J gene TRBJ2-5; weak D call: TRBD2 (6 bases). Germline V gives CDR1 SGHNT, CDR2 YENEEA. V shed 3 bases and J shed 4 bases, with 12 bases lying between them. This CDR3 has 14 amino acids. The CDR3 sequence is CASSFSLGGETQYF. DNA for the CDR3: TGTGCCAGCAGCTTCTCGTTGGGGGGAGAGACCCAGTACTTC.

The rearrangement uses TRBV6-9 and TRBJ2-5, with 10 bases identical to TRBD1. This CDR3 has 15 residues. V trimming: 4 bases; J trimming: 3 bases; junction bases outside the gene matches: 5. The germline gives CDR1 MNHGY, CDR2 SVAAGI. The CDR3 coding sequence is TGTGCCAGCAGTTCGCCCGGGACAGGGGAAGAGACCCAGTACTTC. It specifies CASSSPGTGEETQYF.

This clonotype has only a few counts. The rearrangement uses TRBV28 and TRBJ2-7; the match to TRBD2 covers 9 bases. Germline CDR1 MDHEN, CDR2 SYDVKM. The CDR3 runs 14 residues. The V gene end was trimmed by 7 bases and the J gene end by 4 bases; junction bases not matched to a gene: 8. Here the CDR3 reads CASTTASGKYEQYF. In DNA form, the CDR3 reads TGTGCCAGCACCACAGCTAGCGGGAAGTACGAGCAGTACTTC.

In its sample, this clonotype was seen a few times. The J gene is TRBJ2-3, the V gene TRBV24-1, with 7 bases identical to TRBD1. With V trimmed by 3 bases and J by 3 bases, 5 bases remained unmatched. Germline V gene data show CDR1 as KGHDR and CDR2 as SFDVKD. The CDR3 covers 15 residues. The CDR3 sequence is CATSDPGTVTDTQYF. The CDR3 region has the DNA TGTGCCACCAGTGATCCCGGGACAGTAACAGATACGCAGTATTTT.

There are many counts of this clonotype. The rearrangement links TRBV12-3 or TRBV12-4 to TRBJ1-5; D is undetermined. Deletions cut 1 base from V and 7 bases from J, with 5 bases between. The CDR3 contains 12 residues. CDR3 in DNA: TGTGCCAGCAGTTTAGAGGTCCAGCCCCAGCATTTT. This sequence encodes CASSLEVQPQHF.

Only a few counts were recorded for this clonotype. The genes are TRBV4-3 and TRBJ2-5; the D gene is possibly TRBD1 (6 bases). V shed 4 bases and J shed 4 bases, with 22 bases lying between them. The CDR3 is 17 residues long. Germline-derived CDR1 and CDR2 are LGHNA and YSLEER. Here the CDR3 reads CASSLHRRGTGRETQYF. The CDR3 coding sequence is TGCGCCAGCAGCCTTCATCGAAGGGGAACAGGGCGAGAGACCCAGTACTTC.

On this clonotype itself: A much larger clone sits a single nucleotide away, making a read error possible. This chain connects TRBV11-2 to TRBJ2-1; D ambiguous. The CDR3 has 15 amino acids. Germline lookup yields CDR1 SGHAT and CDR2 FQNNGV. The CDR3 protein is CTSTIEQVTYNEQFF. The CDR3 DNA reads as TGTACCAGCACCATCGAGCAGGTGACCTACAATGAGCAGTTCTTC.

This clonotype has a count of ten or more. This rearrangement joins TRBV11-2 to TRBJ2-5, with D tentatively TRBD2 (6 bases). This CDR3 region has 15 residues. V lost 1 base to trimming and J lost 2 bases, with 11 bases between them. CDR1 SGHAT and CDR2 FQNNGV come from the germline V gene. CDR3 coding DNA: TGTGCCAGCAGCTTAGTCCCACGGGAGCAAGAGACCCAGTACTTC. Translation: CASSLVPREQETQYF. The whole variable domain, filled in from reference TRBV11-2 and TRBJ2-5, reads EAGVAQSPRYKIIEKRQSVAFWCNPISGHATLYWYQQILGQGPKLLIQFQNNGVVDDSQLPKDRFSAERLKGVDSTLKIQPAKLEDSAVYLCASSLVPREQETQYFGPGTRLLVL.

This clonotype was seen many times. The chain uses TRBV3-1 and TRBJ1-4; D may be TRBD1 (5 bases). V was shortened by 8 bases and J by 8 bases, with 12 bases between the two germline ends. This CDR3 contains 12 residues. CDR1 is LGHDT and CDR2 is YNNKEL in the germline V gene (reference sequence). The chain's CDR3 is CASSSRGEKLFF. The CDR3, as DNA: TGTGCCAGCTCCTCACGGGGCGAAAAACTGTTTTTT.

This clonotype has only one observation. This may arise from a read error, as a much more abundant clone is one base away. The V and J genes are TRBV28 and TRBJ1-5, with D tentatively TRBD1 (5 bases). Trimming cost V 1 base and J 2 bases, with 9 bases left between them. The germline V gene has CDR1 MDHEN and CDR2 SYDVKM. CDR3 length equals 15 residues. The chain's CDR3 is CASSLLQTGNQPQHF. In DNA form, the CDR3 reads TGTGCCAGCAGTTTATTACAGACAGGCAATCAGCCCCAGCATTTT.

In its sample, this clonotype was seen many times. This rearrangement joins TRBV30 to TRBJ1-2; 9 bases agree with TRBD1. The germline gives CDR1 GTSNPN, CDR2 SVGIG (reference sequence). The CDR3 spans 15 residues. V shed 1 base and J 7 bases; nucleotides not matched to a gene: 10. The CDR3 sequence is CAWSAALTGGGGYTF. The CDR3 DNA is TGTGCCTGGAGTGCGGCCCTTACAGGGGGCGGTGGCTACACCTTC.

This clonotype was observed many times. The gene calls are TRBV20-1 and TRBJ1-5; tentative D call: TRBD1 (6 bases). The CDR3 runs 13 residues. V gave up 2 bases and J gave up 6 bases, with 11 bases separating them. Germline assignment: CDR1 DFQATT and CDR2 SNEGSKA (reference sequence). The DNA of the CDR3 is TGCAGTGCTAGACAGGGGAGGGGTCAGCCCCAGCATTTT. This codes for CSARQGRGQPQHF.